What follows is one T cell receptor (beta chain) and its context. The antigen this receptor binds is unknown. Per-base quality was not reported, and no clone a single base away is much larger than it. This record belongs to a study of blood T cell repertoires in COVID-19 (dated by TCRdb to 2020 to 2021). The study in broad terms: Collaborator samples came from the United States, Italy and Spain and covered acute and convalescent phases of COVID-19. The repertoires were made available in a free public database intended to serve as a resource for research on the immune response to SARS-CoV-2. The sample metadata nearly always contained a de-identified subject ID, COVID-19 status, age in years and sex. Where HLA class I and class II types were available, the types were taken from metadata supplied by the sample provider, not from assay-based typing. The material from the prospective study consisted of cDNA or gDNA derived from T cells, B-cell-depleted T cells, or PBMCs. Samples came from the ongoing ImmuneRACE study (first 160 participants) plus 1,254 subjects from 6 global collaborators. Deeply sampled blood TCRbeta repertoires from subjects exposed to, actively infected with, or recovered from COVID-19 were included in the dataset. On the study overall, not on this receptor specifically: The quantity of clinical and demographic metadata differed by source and by participant and was supplied without curation.

TCRbeta CDR3 regions were amplified from genomic DNA by means of the immunoSEQ Assay, a bias-controlled multiplex PCR. As for the original processing: The number of nucleated cells in each sample was estimated by amplification of reference gene primers within the assay. To quantify the absolute abundance of each unique TCRbeta CDR3 rearrangement, sequence reads were collapsed and filtered. For each sample, productive Simpson clonality was calculated by taking the square root of Simpson's diversity index across productive rearrangements. What TCRdb holds here is the immuneACCESS table cut down to in-frame rearrangements. Part of the clones is not present; checked against another copy, under half of the missing clones reflect an unresolved V gene, and the others are unexplained. Clone size and the V and J calls come from that table; the DNA yielded D and trimming. In this sample the table shows roughly 180,000 clones, approximately 85% of which occur a single time. The biggest ten clones account for just under 8.5% of the sample.

The collaborating institutions used their own protocols to collect whole blood in K2EDTA tubes. Collaborator samples were shipped for TCRbeta analysis as frozen whole blood, isolated PBMCs, or DNA extracted from either sample type. Counted from cysteine to phenylalanine, this CDR3 has 17 amino acids. The only DNA kept is the CDR3, 51 bases in frame from the first base. V trim: 3 bases; J trim: 4 bases; unmatched bases: 10. CDR1 and CDR2, looked up from the germline V gene (reference sequence), are WNHNN and SYGVQD. The sequencing input was peripheral blood. This receptor was obtained from an older woman with acute or convalescent COVID-19. The sequence links TRBV10-1 to TRBJ2-5, with 11 central nucleotides matching TRBD2. In nucleotide form, the sequence is TGCGCCAGCAGTGAAGGGATAGCGGGAGGGCCTCGAGAGACCCAGTACTTC. Its product reads: CASSEGIAGGPRETQYF.